A selection of T cell receptor beta chains follows, all from one sample in a study of cytomegalovirus exposure and HLA in healthy donors. Assay used: immunoSEQ multiplex PCR; TCRdb lists only in-frame clones, some missing. Altogether around 170,000 clones are present, over 70% being singletons, with the ten largest covering less than 2%. The sample comprised PBMCs. The receptors stem from a woman aged 18 to 35 in good health and CMV-seronegative. CDR3s include the opening cysteine and the closing phenylalanine or tryptophan. The D gene is left open where the match is weak.

d_gene,v_gene,j_gene,CDR3aa
TRBD1,TRBV9,TRBJ2-2,CASSARGLGGELFF
TRBD2,TRBV9,TRBJ2-6,CASSPRGGDSGANVLTF
NA,TRBV6-1,TRBJ1-5,CASSRGQISNQPQHF
NA,TRBV7-9,TRBJ2-7,CASSLAGATSYEQYF
NA,TRBV6-5,TRBJ1-1,CASSTLQGTEAFF
TRBD2,TRBV27,TRBJ2-3,CASSLWTRSLAGGITDTQYF
TRBD2,TRBV4-1,TRBJ2-3,CASSQDSGGWRDTQYF
NA,TRBV5-6,TRBJ2-5,CASSLWSGMETQYF
NA,TRBV28,TRBJ2-7,CASSPLPSGGGLYEQYF
TRBD2,TRBV11-2,TRBJ2-1,CASSPKAGGDNEQFF
TRBD1,TRBV5-6,TRBJ2-1,CASSLGQGFGEQFF
NA,TRBV21-1,TRBJ1-6,CASSSRVRCSPLHF
NA,TRBV27,TRBJ2-7,CASSFGVTYEQYF
TRBD1,TRBV4-1,TRBJ1-1,CASSPTGAGAYTEAFF
NA,TRBV6-5,TRBJ1-2,CASSSPHEANYGYTF
NA,TRBV30,TRBJ2-3,CAWSPRQLRIVQYF
TRBD2,TRBV11-3,TRBJ2-1,CASSFRGGNEQFF
NA,TRBV14,TRBJ2-3,CASSLITYRDTQYF
NA,TRBV4-2,TRBJ1-2,CASSRETETNYGYTF
NA,TRBV6-5,TRBJ1-1,CASSGNTNTEAFF
TRBD1,TRBV25-1,TRBJ2-4,CASRTGEFNITKNSQYF
NA,TRBV27,TRBJ1-2,CASSSGVLWGYTF
NA,TRBV7-9,TRBJ1-4,CASSLWEQDEKLFF
TRBD1,TRBV27,TRBJ1-1,CASSPTDRGDTEAFF
NA,TRBV7-9,TRBJ2-7,CASSLTVGRGSYEQYF
NA,TRBV2,TRBJ2-2,CASSDRGGGWRELFF
NA,TRBV5-6,TRBJ2-3,CASSFLRDNTDTQYF
TRBD1,TRBV10-3,TRBJ1-1,CAISGRTGGEGTEAFF